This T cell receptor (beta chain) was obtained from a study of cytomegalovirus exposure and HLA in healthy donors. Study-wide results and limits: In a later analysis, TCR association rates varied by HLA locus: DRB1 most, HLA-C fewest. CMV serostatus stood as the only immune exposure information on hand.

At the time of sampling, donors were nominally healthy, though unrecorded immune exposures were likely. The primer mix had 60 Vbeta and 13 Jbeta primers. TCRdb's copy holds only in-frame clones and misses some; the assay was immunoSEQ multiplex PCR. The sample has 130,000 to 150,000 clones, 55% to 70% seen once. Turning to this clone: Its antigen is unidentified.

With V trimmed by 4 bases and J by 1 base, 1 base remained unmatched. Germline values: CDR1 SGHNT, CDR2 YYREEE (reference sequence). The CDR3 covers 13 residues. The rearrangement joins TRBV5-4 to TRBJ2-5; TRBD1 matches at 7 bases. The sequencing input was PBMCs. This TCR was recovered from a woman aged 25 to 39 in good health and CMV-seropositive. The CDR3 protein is CASSRQGQETQYF. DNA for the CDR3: TGTGCCAGCAGCCGACAGGGCCAAGAGACCCAGTACTTC.